Below are 20 T cell receptor beta chains sequenced from a single sample in a study of cytomegalovirus exposure and HLA in healthy donors. Primers for the PCR totalled 60 Vbeta and 13 Jbeta. Clones were read by immunoSEQ multiplex PCR, and TCRdb kept only the in-frame ones, dropping some. The sample has 70,000 to 100,000 clones; around two thirds are singletons. Sequences were obtained from PBMCs. The source of these receptors is a woman aged 45-65 years in good health and CMV-seropositive.

This clone occurred a few times. This rearrangement joins TRBV6-5 to TRBJ2-7; 8 bases fit TRBD2. The CDR3 contains 15 residues. The J segment lost 0 bases and the V segment lost 6 bases, leaving 7 bases of the junction unmatched. CDR1 is MNHEY and CDR2 is SVGAGI in the germline V gene. DNA for the CDR3: TGTGCCAGCAGGCGGGGGGTAATCTCCTCCTACGAGCAGTACTTC. Encoded protein: CASRRGVISSYEQYF.

The rearrangement joins TRBV10-3 to TRBJ1-1, with 7 positions matching TRBD1. The CDR3 length is 16 residues. The junction had 11 bases not matched to a gene; V was cut back by 6 bases and J by 1 base. CDR1 is ENHRY and CDR2 is SYGVKD in the germline V gene. The CDR3 DNA reads as TGTGCCATCAGCGCGACGAGACAGGGTGAGAACACTGAAGCTTTCTTT. Protein: CAISATRQGENTEAFF.

This chain links TRBV6-5 with TRBJ1-6; 10 bases align to TRBD1. The CDR3 runs to 15 residues. Germline lookup yields CDR1 MNHEY and CDR2 SVGAGI. V lost 6 bases, J lost 9 bases, and 8 bases stayed unmatched. CDR3 DNA sequence: TGTGCCAGCAGCGACCGGGACAGGGGCTCTTCACCCCTCCACTTT. As protein: CASSDRDRGSSPLHF.

The V call is TRBV28, the J call TRBJ2-4; a weak D match, TRBD1 (6 bases). The V end was cut by 7 bases, the J end by 0 bases, with 10 bases between. Germline-derived CDR1 and CDR2 are MDHEN and SYDVKM. The CDR3 consists of 14 residues. This CDR3 reads CASKTGLAKNIQYF. For the CDR3, the DNA is TGTGCCAGCAAAACAGGGTTAGCCAAAAACATTCAGTACTTC.

This chain connects TRBV11-3 to TRBJ1-1; tentative D call: TRBD1 (5 bases). With 2 bases removed from V and 11 bases from J, the gap between germline ends came to 15 bases. The CDR3 contains 13 residues. Germline V gene data show CDR1 as SGHNT and CDR2 as YENEEA. The CDR3 nucleotides are TGTGCCAGCAGCTTATACGGGGGAAGGGACGCTTTCTTT. As protein: CASSLYGGRDAFF.

The V call is TRBV5-1, the J call TRBJ2-1, with TRBD2 identical over 9 bases. The CDR3 spans 16 residues. V trimming: 3 bases; J trimming: 7 bases; junction bases outside the gene matches: 11. Germline V gives CDR1 SGHRS, CDR2 YFSETQ. The CDR3 protein is CASSSTSGGIGNEQFF. The CDR3 DNA sequence: TGCGCCAGCAGCTCAACCAGCGGGGGGATTGGGAATGAGCAGTTCTTC.

The rearrangement uses TRBV18 and TRBJ1-5, with D perhaps matching TRBD1 (6 bases). Germline assignment: CDR1 KGHSH and CDR2 LQKENI. V was shortened by 3 bases and J by 5 bases, with 11 bases between the two germline ends. This CDR3 spans 14 amino acids. DNA for the CDR3: TGTGCCAGCTCACCTCAGGGGAGGGATCAGCCCCAGCATTTT. Protein product: CASSPQGRDQPQHF.

The chain's CDR3 is CASSQVPGRTEAFF. CDR3 nucleotide sequence: TGCGCCAGCAGCCAAGTGCCAGGGCGGACTGAAGCTTTCTTT. The rearrangement joins TRBV4-1 to TRBJ1-1; possible D gene TRBD1, 5 bases. The CDR3 has 14 amino acids. CDR1 is MGHRA, CDR2 YSYEKL, per germline. Trimming pared 1 base from V and 5 bases from J, leaving 11 bases between.

This chain connects TRBV2 to TRBJ2-3; 13 bases are shared with TRBD2. The CDR3 runs to 17 residues. Germline V gene lookup returns CDR1 SNHLY and CDR2 FYNNEI. The junction had 8 bases not matched to a gene; V was cut back by 6 bases and J by 2 bases. CDR3 nucleotides: TGTGCCAGCAGAACCGGGACTAGCGGGGTGCTCACAGATACGCAGTATTTT. Its protein product is CASRTGTSGVLTDTQYF. The full variable domain, with the rest looked up from reference TRBV2 and TRBJ2-3, is EPEVTQTPSHQVTQMGQEVILRCVPISNHLYFYWYRQILGQKVEFLVSFYNNEISEKSEIFDDQFSVERPDGSNFTLKIRSTKLEDSAMYFCASRTGTSGVLTDTQYFGPGTRLTVL.

This chain connects TRBV18 to TRBJ1-3; weak D call: TRBD1 (5 bases). Germline V gives CDR1 KGHSH, CDR2 LQKENI. V was clipped by 3 bases and J by 3 bases, with 18 bases between them. The CDR3 sequence is 17 residues long. CDR3 residues: CASSPNTGSVRGNTIYF. For the CDR3, the DNA is TGTGCCAGCTCACCCAACACAGGCTCGGTGCGTGGAAACACCATATATTTT.

The chain employs TRBV19 and TRBJ1-2; D perhaps matches TRBD1 (5 bases). CDR1 LNHDA and CDR2 SQIVND come from the germline V gene (reference sequence). Trimming stripped 4 bases from V and 5 bases from J, with 14 bases between. The CDR3 is 14 residues long. CDR3 amino acids: CASSTLQGAYGYTF. The CDR3, as DNA: TGTGCCAGTAGTACCCTCCAGGGCGCGTATGGCTACACCTTC. The variable domain in full, with the rest retrieved from reference TRBV19 and TRBJ1-2, is DGGITQSPKYLFRKEGQNVTLSCEQNLNHDAMYWYRQDPGQGLRLIYYSQIVNDFQKGDIAEGYSVSREKKESFPLTVTSAQKNPTAFYLCASSTLQGAYGYTFGSGTRLTVV.

V and J are TRBV5-4 and TRBJ2-5, with D possibly TRBD1 on 5 matching bases. Germline assignment: CDR1 SGHNT and CDR2 YYREEE (reference sequence). V dropped 4 bases and J dropped 4 bases, with 14 bases sitting between them. This CDR3 is built from 14 residues. The CDR3 nucleotides are TGTGCCAGCAGCGGCAGCAGGGATTTAGAGACCCAGTACTTC. Translated: CASSGSRDLETQYF.

This rearrangement joins TRBV6-1 to TRBJ1-2; D is ambiguous. The CDR3 runs to 14 residues. The germline gives CDR1 MNHNS, CDR2 SASEGT. The germline V and J ends were trimmed by 5 bases and 2 bases, with 12 bases remaining between them. As DNA, the CDR3 is TGTGCCAGCAGTTCCGGGGTAGGGAACTATGGCTACACCTTC. Translated, it gives CASSSGVGNYGYTF.

The V and J genes are TRBV6-5 and TRBJ2-7, with 7 bases that match TRBD1. Germline V gives CDR1 MNHEY, CDR2 SVGAGI. J gave up 3 bases and V 6 bases, and 8 bases lay outside the gene matches. The CDR3 has 14 residues. Here the CDR3 reads CASRPHRGYYEQYV. The CDR3 bases are TGTGCCAGCAGACCTCACAGGGGCTACTACGAGCAGTACGTC.

This clone was seen a single time. The rearrangement links TRBV30 to TRBJ2-4; TRBD1 aligns across 8 bases. This CDR3 is 12 amino acids long. The germline V gene encodes CDR1 GTSNPN and CDR2 SVGIG (reference sequence). V was pared by 0 bases and J by 9 bases, with 1 base of the junction left unmatched. The CDR3 DNA is TGTGCCTGGAGTGTTCAGGGGGCCATTCAGTACTTC. Its protein is CAWSVQGAIQYF.

The J gene is TRBJ2-3, the V gene TRBV12-5; possible D gene TRBD2, 5 bases. The CDR3 has 12 amino acids. V shed 7 bases and J shed 2 bases, with 7 bases lying between them. The germline V gene encodes CDR1 LGHNT and CDR2 FRNRAP. CDR3: CASAGITDTQYF. Here the CDR3 DNA reads TGTGCTAGTGCGGGAATCACAGATACGCAGTATTTT.

This clone occurred many times. The same CDR3 can be traced to other DNA sequences in this sample. The chain uses TRBV6-1 and TRBJ1-3; a possible D gene is TRBD1 (5 bases). Germline CDR1 is MNHNS and CDR2 is SASEGT. This CDR3 has 15 residues. V lost 2 bases to trimming and J lost 1 base, with 9 bases between them. This chain's CDR3 is CASSEQGSSGNTIYF. CDR3 sequence (DNA): TGTGCCAGCAGTGAACAGGGATCTTCTGGAAACACCATATATTTT.

V is TRBV6-1 and J is TRBJ1-2; 9 bases are a match to TRBD1. V gave up 7 bases and J gave up 3 bases; unmatched junction bases: 3. This CDR3 has 13 amino acids. Germline loops: CDR1 MNHNS, CDR2 SASEGT. CDR3 nucleotides: TGTGCCAGCACAAGGACAGGGGACTATGGCTACACCTTC. Amino acid sequence: CASTRTGDYGYTF.

This clone was picked up a small number of times. The V call is TRBV29-1, the J call TRBJ2-2; tentative D call: TRBD1 (5 bases). The CDR3 loop spans 14 amino acids. V was pared by 6 bases and J by 6 bases, with 17 bases between. Germline-derived CDR1 and CDR2 are SQVTM and ANQGSEA. CDR3 in DNA: TGCAGCGTAGGGCGGACACCCGACGCCGGGGAGCTGTTTTTT. Protein: CSVGRTPDAGELFF.

The chain recombines TRBV6-6 with TRBJ2-7; D possibly corresponds to TRBD1 (6 bases). The CDR3 has 13 amino acids. V lost 5 bases, J lost 6 bases, and 14 bases lay in between. The V gene's germline CDR1 is MNHNY and CDR2 SVGAGI (reference sequence). This CDR3 is CASSARDMGEQYV. The CDR3 DNA follows: TGTGCCAGCAGTGCCCGGGACATGGGCGAGCAGTACGTC.